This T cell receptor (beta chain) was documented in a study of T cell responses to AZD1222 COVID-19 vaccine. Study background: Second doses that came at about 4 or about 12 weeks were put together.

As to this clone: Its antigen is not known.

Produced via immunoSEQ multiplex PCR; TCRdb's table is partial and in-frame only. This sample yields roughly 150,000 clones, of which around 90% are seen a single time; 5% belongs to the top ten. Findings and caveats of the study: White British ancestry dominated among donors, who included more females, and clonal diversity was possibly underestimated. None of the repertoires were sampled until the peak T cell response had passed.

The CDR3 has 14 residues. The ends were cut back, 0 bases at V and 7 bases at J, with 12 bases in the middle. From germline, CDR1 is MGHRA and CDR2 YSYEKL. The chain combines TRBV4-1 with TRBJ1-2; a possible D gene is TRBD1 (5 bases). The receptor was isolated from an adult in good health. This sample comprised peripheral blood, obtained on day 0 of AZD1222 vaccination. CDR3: CASSQDRGSRGYTF. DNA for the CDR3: TGCGCCAGCAGCCAAGATAGGGGCAGTCGTGGCTACACCTTC.